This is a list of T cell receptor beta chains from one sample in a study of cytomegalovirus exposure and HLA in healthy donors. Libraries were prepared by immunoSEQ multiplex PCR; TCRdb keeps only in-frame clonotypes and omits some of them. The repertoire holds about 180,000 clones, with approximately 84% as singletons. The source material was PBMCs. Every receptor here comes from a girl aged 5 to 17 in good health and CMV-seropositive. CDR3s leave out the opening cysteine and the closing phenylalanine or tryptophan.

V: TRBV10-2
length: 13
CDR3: ASSDFGHWNTEAF

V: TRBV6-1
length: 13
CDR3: ASTKGAAATNTIY

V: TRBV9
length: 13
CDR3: ASTSSSGVQETQY

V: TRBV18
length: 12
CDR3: ASSLDRVNSPLH

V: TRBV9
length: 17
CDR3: ASSVEGWGAGASNNEQF

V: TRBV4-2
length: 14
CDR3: ASSQDHQTGKIQAF

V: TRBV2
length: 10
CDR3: ASSEGDYGYT

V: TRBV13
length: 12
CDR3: ASSLNRGSTEAF

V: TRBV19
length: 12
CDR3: ASSRAGDHYGYT

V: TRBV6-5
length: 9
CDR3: ASTRNTEAF

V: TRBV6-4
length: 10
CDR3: ASTTTNEKLF

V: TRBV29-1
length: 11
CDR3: SVVERTYNEQF

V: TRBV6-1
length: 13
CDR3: ASSEMTEPGNTIY

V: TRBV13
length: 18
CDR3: ASSLGPGHLESGVSYEQY

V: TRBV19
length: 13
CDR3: ASSIRGQSFQPQH

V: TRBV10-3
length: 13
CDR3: AISPTGGNTGELF

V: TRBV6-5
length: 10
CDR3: ASGPFNYGYT

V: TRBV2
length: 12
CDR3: ASGGQGRVGGYT

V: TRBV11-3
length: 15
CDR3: ASSLDIELYREIEQF

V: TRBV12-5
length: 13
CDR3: ASGLSPGQGNEQY

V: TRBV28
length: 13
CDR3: ASSLPTGGNAEAF

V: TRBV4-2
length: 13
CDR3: ASISGAGGVVEQF

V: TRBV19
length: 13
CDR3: ASTIWGQGGEKLF

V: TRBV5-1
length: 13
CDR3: ASSLAGGPSYEQY

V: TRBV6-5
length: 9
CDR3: ASSYSQGQY

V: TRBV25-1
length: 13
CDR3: ASERGTGFLTEAF

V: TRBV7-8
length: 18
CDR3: ASSLDWLAGGHLAADTQY

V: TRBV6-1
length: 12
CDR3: ASRALAITDTQY

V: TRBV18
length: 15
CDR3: VSSDTGTWVFTGELF

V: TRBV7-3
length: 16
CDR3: ASSPRTSGGGKTGELF

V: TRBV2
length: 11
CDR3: ASSEGIGDEQY

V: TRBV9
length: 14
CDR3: ASSAPLAGGSTEAF

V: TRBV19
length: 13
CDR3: ASSTRQGSYNEQF

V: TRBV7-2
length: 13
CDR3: ASSPRTGANYGYT

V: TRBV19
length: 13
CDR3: ASSRWTGKNTEAF

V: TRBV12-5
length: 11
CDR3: ASGLGGGQPQH

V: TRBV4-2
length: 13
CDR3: ASSSRQGDNQPQH

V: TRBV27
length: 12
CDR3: ASSFSWTGSEAF

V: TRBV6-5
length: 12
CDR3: ASTRTSTSYEQY

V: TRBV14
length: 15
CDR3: ASSQVASGGGSYEQY

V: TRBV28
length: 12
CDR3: ANRGTGLNQPQH

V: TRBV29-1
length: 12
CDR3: SVGSAGISYEQY

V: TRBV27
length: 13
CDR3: ASSLGSPYNSPLH

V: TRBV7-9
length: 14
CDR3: ASRHRGGGSNYGYT